The sample holds a few counts of the clone carrying this TCR beta chain. The entry originates in a study of identical twins. Using its own MiXCR run on the 5' RACE reads, TCRdb lists one record per CDR3 protein. The data hold hundreds of thousands of distinct CDR3 sequences, with 9% to 15% observed a single time. This CDR3 has 15 amino acids. The V gene lost 4 bases and the J gene lost 5 bases, with 17 bases spanning the gap. CDR1 SEHNR and CDR2 FQNEAQ come from the germline V gene (reference sequence). This same sample was also part of a study on yellow fever vaccine responses in identical twins.

The chain uses TRBV7-9 and TRBJ2-5; D is uncertain. The receptor comes from a woman between 18 and 30 years old in good health. Sequencing used PBMCs. The CDR3 spells CASSSLETVRETQYF. The CDR3 nucleotides read TGTGCCAGCAGCTCGCTAGAGACGGTGCGTGAGACCCAGTACTTC.